Listed below are T cell receptor beta chains from one sample, sequenced in a study of T cells in Graves' hyperthyroidism and ophthalmopathy. TCRdb processed the multiplex PCR reads anew with MiXCR; each CDR3 protein has one entry. The sample gives 300,000 to 450,000 distinct CDR3 sequences, around 13% of which show up once; 8% to 13% is in the top ten. Material for sequencing was blood. Source of these receptors: a woman aged 55 to 70 with Graves' hyperthyroidism. The CDR3 runs from the conserved cysteine through the conserved F or W. Each record gives: D gene, V gene, clone size, J gene, CDR3 protein, CDR3 DNA. D genes are given only for firm matches. The size of a clone is reported for some rows only, either as once, few or many, or as a class for expanded clones.

TRBD1,TRBV19,-,TRBJ1-2,CASRRGQGAYRYTF,TGTGCCAGTAGACGAGGACAGGGGGCGTATCGCTACACCTTC
TRBD1,TRBV28,many,TRBJ2-6,CASSLWDSSGANVLTF,TGTGCCAGCAGTCTATGGGACAGCTCTGGGGCCAACGTCCTGACTTTC
-,TRBV11-3,-,TRBJ2-2,CATSDGGRRDHNTGELFF,TGTGCCACCAGTGATGGCGGCAGAAGGGATCATAACACCGGGGAGCTGTTTTTT
-,TRBV28,few,TRBJ1-4,CATRGGGVEKLFF,TGTGCCACCAGGGGTGGCGGCGTCGAAAAACTGTTTTTT
-,TRBV5-1,-,TRBJ1-3,CASSLDLGIYGNTIYF,TGCGCCAGCAGCTTGGATCTGGGAATATATGGAAACACCATATATTTT
TRBD2,TRBV24-1,-,TRBJ2-7,CATSDGTSEIYEQYF,TGTGCCACCAGTGATGGGACTAGCGAAATCTACGAGCAGTACTTC
TRBD2,TRBV29-1,many,TRBJ2-1,CSVLGVSGRAYNEQFF,TGCAGCGTCCTGGGGGTTAGCGGGAGAGCCTACAATGAGCAGTTCTTC
TRBD1,TRBV25-1,-,TRBJ2-2,CASSPSTGTGELFF,TGTGCCAGCAGCCCCTCGACAGGGACCGGGGAGCTGTTTTTT
TRBD1,TRBV12-3/TRBV12-4,-,TRBJ1-2,CASSTGGFNYGYTF,TGTGCCAGCAGTACAGGGGGCTTTAACTATGGCTACACCTTC
-,TRBV24-1,-,TRBJ2-2,CATRPGEDTGELFF,TGTGCCACCCGTCCCGGGGAGGACACCGGGGAGCTGTTTTTT
-,TRBV9,-,TRBJ1-1,CASSVGTQRATEAFF,TGTGCCAGCAGCGTTGGGACACAGCGGGCCACTGAAGCTTTCTTT
-,TRBV30,-,TRBJ2-7,CACQAGTAAYEQYF,TGTGCCTGTCAGGCCGGGACGGCAGCCTACGAGCAGTACTTC
TRBD2,TRBV19,-,TRBJ2-1,CASSTGLADYYNEQFF,TGTGCCAGTAGTACCGGACTAGCGGACTACTACAATGAGCAGTTCTTC
-,TRBV12-3/TRBV12-4,many,TRBJ2-2,CASSLLGGTGELFF,TGTGCCAGCAGTTTACTTGGGGGCACCGGGGAGCTGTTTTTT
TRBD2,TRBV5-6,many,TRBJ2-7,CASSSYPGGGIYEQYF,TGTGCCAGCAGCTCATACCCGGGAGGGGGAATCTACGAGCAGTACTTC
TRBD2,TRBV29-1,many,TRBJ2-7,CSVEALAGPSYEQYF,TGCAGCGTTGAAGCCCTAGCGGGACCCTCCTACGAGCAGTACTTC
-,TRBV7-7,many,TRBJ2-5,CASSLMDYNSETQYF,TGTGCTAGCAGCTTGATGGACTACAACTCAGAGACCCAGTACTTC
TRBD1,TRBV6-1,many,TRBJ1-5,CASSSPGGYANQPQHF,TGTGCCAGCAGTTCCCCAGGGGGGTATGCCAATCAGCCCCAGCATTTT
TRBD2,TRBV20-1,-,TRBJ2-7,CSAAPGTSGSYEQYF,TGCAGTGCAGCACCCGGGACTAGCGGGTCCTACGAGCAGTACTTC
-,TRBV29-1,few,TRBJ1-1,CSVLAEEAFF,TGCAGCGTATTGGCCGAGGAAGCTTTCTTT
-,TRBV27,-,TRBJ1-5,CASSLRGDFQPQHF,TGTGCCAGCAGTTTGCGCGGGGATTTTCAGCCCCAGCATTTT
-,TRBV9,few,TRBJ2-2,CASSVDGGTGELFF,TGTGCCAGCAGCGTAGATGGGGGCACCGGGGAGCTGTTTTTT
-,TRBV19,few,TRBJ1-5,CASIVRVQPQHF,TGTGCCAGTATCGTCAGGGTTCAGCCCCAGCATTTT
-,TRBV30,many,TRBJ2-7,CARSVHLERATYEQYF,TGTGCCCGGAGTGTACATTTGGAGCGGGCGACCTACGAGCAGTACTTC
-,TRBV12-3/TRBV12-4,many,TRBJ2-1,CASSSEVGPDNEQFF,TGTGCCAGCAGTTCGGAAGTGGGGCCAGACAATGAGCAGTTCTTC
TRBD2,TRBV4-1,-,TRBJ2-1,CASSQGLAGVHSYNEQFF,TGCGCCAGCAGCCAAGGACTAGCGGGAGTCCACTCCTACAATGAGCAGTTCTTC
TRBD1,TRBV29-1,-,TRBJ2-1,CSFGQGSYNEQFF,TGCAGCTTTGGACAGGGGTCCTACAATGAGCAGTTCTTC
-,TRBV3-1,many,TRBJ2-5,CASSQDYSQETQYF,TGTGCCAGCAGCCAAGACTACAGTCAAGAGACCCAGTACTTC
TRBD1,TRBV6-1,many,TRBJ1-1,CATRDRSMNTEAFF,TGTGCCACCCGGGACAGGTCTATGAACACTGAAGCTTTCTTT
-,TRBV20-1,many,TRBJ2-7,CSAREEGTEQYF,TGCAGTGCTAGAGAGGAAGGTACCGAGCAGTACTTC
TRBD2,TRBV20-1,few,TRBJ2-1,CSANRGAGTSGIQSSYNEQFF,TGCAGTGCTAACAGGGGTGCCGGGACTAGCGGGATCCAGAGCTCCTACAATGAGCAGTTCTTC
-,TRBV7-9,-,TRBJ2-3,CASTAQSDTQYF,TGTGCCAGCACCGCGCAGTCGGATACGCAGTATTTT
TRBD2,TRBV12-3/TRBV12-4,many,TRBJ2-1,CASSPFSGFGGGPNNEQFF,TGTGCCAGCAGTCCCTTCTCGGGGTTTGGGGGAGGGCCGAACAATGAGCAGTTCTTC
TRBD2,TRBV20-1,-,TRBJ2-3,CSARTSGEPDTQYF,TGCAGTGCTCGGACTAGCGGAGAGCCAGATACGCAGTATTTT
TRBD1,TRBV24-1,many,TRBJ1-5,CATSGGQGGRYSNQPQHF,TGTGCCACCAGTGGGGGACAGGGGGGACGATATAGCAATCAGCCCCAGCATTTT
TRBD2,TRBV29-1,many,TRBJ2-1,CSVSGLAVYEQFF,TGCAGCGTGTCGGGACTAGCGGTTTATGAGCAGTTCTTC
TRBD2,TRBV12-3/TRBV12-4,many,TRBJ2-1,CASSLARASGNAYNEQFF,TGTGCCAGCAGTTTAGCGAGGGCCAGCGGGAACGCCTACAATGAGCAGTTCTTC
-,TRBV29-1,many,TRBJ1-1,CSVELRRSRAEAFF,TGCAGCGTTGAGTTGCGCCGGTCGCGGGCTGAAGCTTTCTTT
TRBD2,TRBV5-1,few,TRBJ2-7,CASSSGPQLIAGGSYEQYF,TGCGCCAGCAGCTCGGGACCGCAGTTGATAGCGGGAGGTTCCTACGAGCAGTACTTC
TRBD1,TRBV5-1,-,TRBJ2-3,CASSWTPDRGTDTQYF,TGCGCCAGCAGCTGGACTCCGGACAGGGGCACAGATACGCAGTATTTT
TRBD1,TRBV6-2/TRBV6-3,many,TRBJ1-5,CASSNGQGVQPQHF,TGTGCCAGCAGTAACGGGCAGGGGGTCCAGCCCCAGCATTTT
TRBD1,TRBV12-3/TRBV12-4,many,TRBJ1-1,CASSLYRGRPEAFF,TGTGCCAGCAGTTTATACAGGGGTAGGCCTGAAGCTTTCTTT
TRBD1,TRBV11-3,many,TRBJ2-3,CASSSPGQGIPSTDTQYF,TGTGCCAGCAGCAGCCCGGGACAGGGCATCCCTAGCACAGATACGCAGTATTTT
TRBD2,TRBV5-1,many,TRBJ2-7,CASSLTSGGWSYEQYF,TGCGCCAGCAGCTTGACTAGCGGGGGATGGAGTTACGAGCAGTACTTC
-,TRBV6-1,many,TRBJ1-5,CASSSAQGGNQPQHF,TGTGCCAGCAGTTCGGCCCAGGGCGGGAATCAGCCCCAGCATTTT
-,TRBV18,many,TRBJ2-2,CASSPQGSGELFF,TGTGCCAGCTCACCACAGGGTTCCGGGGAGCTGTTTTTT
-,TRBV11-2,-,TRBJ1-2,CASSGGFGYGYTF,TGTGCCAGCAGCGGGGGGTTTGGCTATGGCTACACCTTC
-,TRBV7-6,-,TRBJ2-5,CASSPGGDMKTQYF,TGTGCCAGCAGCCCAGGTGGGGACATGAAGACCCAGTACTTC
-,TRBV27,-,TRBJ1-2,CASGLQQDAVGYTF,TGTGCCAGCGGTTTACAACAAGATGCGGTTGGCTACACCTTC
TRBD1,TRBV7-6,many,TRBJ2-7,CASSPGQVTGEQYF,TGTGCCAGCAGCCCGGGACAGGTCACAGGCGAGCAGTACTTC